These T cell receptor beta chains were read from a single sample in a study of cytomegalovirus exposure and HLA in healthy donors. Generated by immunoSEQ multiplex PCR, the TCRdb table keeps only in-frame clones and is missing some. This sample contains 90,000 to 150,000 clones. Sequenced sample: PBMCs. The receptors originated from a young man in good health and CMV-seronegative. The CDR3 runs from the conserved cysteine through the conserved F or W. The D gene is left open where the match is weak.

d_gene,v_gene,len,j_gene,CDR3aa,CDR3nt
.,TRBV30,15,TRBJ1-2,CAWIRVRALNYGYTF,TGTGCCTGGATACGGGTGAGGGCGCTGAACTATGGCTACACCTTC
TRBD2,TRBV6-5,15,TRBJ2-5,CASSALLAGLETQYF,TGTGCCAGCAGTGCTTTACTAGCGGGACTAGAGACCCAGTACTTC
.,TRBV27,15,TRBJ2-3,CASSTRGVGSDTQYF,TGTGCCAGCAGTACCCGGGGAGTAGGATCAGATACGCAGTATTTT
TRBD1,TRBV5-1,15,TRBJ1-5,CASSLIGGEGKPQHF,TGCGCCAGCAGCTTGATAGGGGGCGAAGGGAAGCCCCAGCATTTT
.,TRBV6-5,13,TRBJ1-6,CASSPGRNSPLHF,TGTGCCAGCAGTCCAGGGAGGAATTCACCCCTCCACTTT
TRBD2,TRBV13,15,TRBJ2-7,CASREGLADPYEQYF,TGTGCCAGCAGGGAAGGACTAGCGGATCCCTACGAGCAGTACTTC
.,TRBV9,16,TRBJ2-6,CASSVDAGAGANVLTF,TGTGCCAGCAGCGTAGACGCGGGCGCAGGGGCCAACGTCCTGACTTTC
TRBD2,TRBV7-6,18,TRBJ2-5,CASSLARGVTGGRKTQYF,TGTGCCAGCAGCTTAGCGCGAGGGGTGACGGGAGGGAGAAAGACCCAGTACTTC
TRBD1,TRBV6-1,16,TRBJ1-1,CASSETPGQGNTEAFF,TGTGCCAGCAGTGAAACTCCGGGACAGGGAAACACTGAAGCTTTCTTT
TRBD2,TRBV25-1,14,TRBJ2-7,CASSEWRGTYEQYF,TGTGCCAGCAGTGAATGGCGGGGGACCTACGAGCAGTACTTC
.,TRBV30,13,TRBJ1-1,CAWSVLGNTEAFF,TGTGCCTGGAGTGTACTAGGGAACACTGAAGCTTTCTTT
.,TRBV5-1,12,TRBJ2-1,CASSFGGAEQFF,TGCGCCAGCAGCTTTGGAGGGGCTGAGCAGTTCTTC
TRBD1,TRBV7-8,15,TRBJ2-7,CASRQGGQGAREQYF,TGTGCCAGCAGACAAGGGGGACAGGGGGCGCGGGAGCAGTACTTC
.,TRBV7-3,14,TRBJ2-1,CASSSGFQGDEQFF,TGTGCCAGCAGCTCCGGATTTCAAGGGGATGAGCAGTTCTTC
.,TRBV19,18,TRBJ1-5,CASSRTRQVGLGNQPQHF,TGTGCCAGTTCCCGTACCCGGCAGGTTGGTCTTGGCAATCAGCCCCAGCATTTT
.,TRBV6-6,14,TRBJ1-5,CASSYGQINQPQHF,TGTGCCAGCAGTTACGGGCAGATCAATCAGCCCCAGCATTTT
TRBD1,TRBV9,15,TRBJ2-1,CASSVGQGAYNEQFF,TGTGCCAGCAGCGTAGGCCAGGGGGCCTACAATGAGCAGTTCTTC
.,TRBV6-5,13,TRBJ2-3,CASSYNGAGTQYF,TGTGCCAGCAGTTACAATGGGGCCGGTACGCAGTATTTT
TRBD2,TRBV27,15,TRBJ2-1,CASSLTSGSYNEQFF,TGTGCCAGCAGTTTAACTAGCGGGAGCTACAATGAGCAGTTCTTC
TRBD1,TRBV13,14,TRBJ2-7,CASRDSTGGNEQYF,TGTGCCAGCAGAGACTCTACAGGGGGCAACGAGCAGTACTTC
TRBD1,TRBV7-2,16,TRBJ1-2,CASSVAQGPANYGYTF,TGTGCCAGCAGCGTAGCACAGGGGCCCGCTAACTATGGCTACACCTTC
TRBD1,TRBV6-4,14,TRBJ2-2,CASRGQGNTGELFF,TGTGCCAGCAGAGGACAGGGTAACACCGGGGAGCTGTTTTTT
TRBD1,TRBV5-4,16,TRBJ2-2,CASSLRPTGDTGELFF,TGTGCCAGCAGCCTTCGCCCGACAGGGGACACCGGGGAGCTGTTTTTT
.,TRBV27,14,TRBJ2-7,CASSLGGLSYEQYF,TGTGCCAGCAGTTTAGGGGGACTGTCCTACGAGCAGTACTTC
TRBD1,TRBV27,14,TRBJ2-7,CASSNRDRPYEQYF,TGTGCCAGCAGTAACCGGGACAGGCCCTACGAGCAGTACTTC
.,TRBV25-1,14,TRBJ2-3,CASSAVGGTDTQYF,TGTGCCAGCAGTGCAGTCGGAGGTACGGATACGCAGTATTTT
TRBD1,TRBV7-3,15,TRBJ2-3,CASSLGQIGTDTQYF,TGTGCCAGCAGCCTGGGACAGATAGGCACAGATACGCAGTATTTT
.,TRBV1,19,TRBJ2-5,CTSSQEGRGGLPELKTQYF,TGCACCAGCAGCCAAGAGGGCCGCGGGGGCTTACCCGAACTCAAGACCCAGTACTTC
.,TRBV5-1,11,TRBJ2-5,CASSLQETQYF,TGCGCCAGCAGTCTACAAGAGACCCAGTACTTC
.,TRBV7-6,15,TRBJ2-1,CASSLAAGTKNEQFF,TGTGCCAGCAGCTTAGCGGCCGGGACAAAGAATGAGCAGTTCTTC
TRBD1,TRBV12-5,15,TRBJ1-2,CASGLDLGQNYGYTF,TGTGCTAGTGGTTTGGACTTGGGACAGAACTATGGCTACACCTTC
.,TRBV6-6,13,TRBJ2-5,CASSVGQRETQYF,TGTGCCAGCAGTGTGGGGCAAAGAGAGACCCAGTACTTC
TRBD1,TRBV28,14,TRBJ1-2,CASTSGQLFYGYTF,TGTGCCAGCACCTCGGGACAGCTTTTCTATGGCTACACCTTC
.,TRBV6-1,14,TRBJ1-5,CASSERGNSQPQHF,TGTGCCAGCAGTGAACGGGGAAACTCTCAGCCCCAGCATTTT
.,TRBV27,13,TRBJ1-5,CASSPYSNQPQHF,TGTGCCAGCAGCCCCTATAGCAATCAGCCCCAGCATTTT
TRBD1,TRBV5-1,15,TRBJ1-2,CASSSETGYYYGYTF,TGCGCCAGCAGCTCGGAGACAGGGTACTACTATGGCTACACCTTC
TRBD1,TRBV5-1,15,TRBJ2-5,CASSLGQGSAETQYF,TGCGCCAGCAGCCTCGGACAGGGGAGTGCTGAGACCCAGTACTTC
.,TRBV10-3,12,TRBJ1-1,CASGGLETEAFF,TGTGCCTCCGGGGGTCTTGAGACTGAAGCTTTCTTT
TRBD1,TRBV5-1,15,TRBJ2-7,CASSFDRGEGYEQYF,TGCGCCAGCAGCTTCGACAGGGGAGAAGGTTACGAGCAGTACTTC
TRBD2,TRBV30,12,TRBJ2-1,CAWGTTYNEQFF,TGTGCCTGGGGGACTACCTACAATGAGCAGTTCTTC
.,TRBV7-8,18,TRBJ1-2,CASTPPKGRAFDDYGYTF,TGTGCCAGCACCCCACCCAAGGGCAGGGCGTTTGATGACTATGGCTACACCTTC
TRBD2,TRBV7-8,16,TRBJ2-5,CASSLRIWREGETQYF,TGTGCCAGCAGCTTAAGAATCTGGCGGGAGGGTGAGACCCAGTACTTC
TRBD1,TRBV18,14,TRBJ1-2,CASSPSTGSMGYTF,TGTGCCAGCTCACCATCGACAGGGTCGATGGGCTACACCTTC
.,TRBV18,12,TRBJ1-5,CASSQENQPQHF,TGTGCCAGCTCACAGGAGAATCAGCCCCAGCATTTT
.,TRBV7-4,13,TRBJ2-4,CASSLGLTRRSYF,TGTGCCAGCAGCTTAGGGTTGACGCGGCGCTCGTACTTC
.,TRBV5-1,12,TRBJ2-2,CASSWSTGELFF,TGCGCCAGCAGCTGGAGCACCGGGGAGCTGTTTTTT
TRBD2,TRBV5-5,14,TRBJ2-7,CASSLASGAYEQYF,TGTGCCAGCAGCTTGGCTAGCGGGGCCTACGAGCAGTACTTC
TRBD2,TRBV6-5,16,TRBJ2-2,CASSYLTSGRPGELFF,TGTGCCAGCAGTTACCTGACTAGCGGGAGGCCCGGGGAGCTGTTTTTT